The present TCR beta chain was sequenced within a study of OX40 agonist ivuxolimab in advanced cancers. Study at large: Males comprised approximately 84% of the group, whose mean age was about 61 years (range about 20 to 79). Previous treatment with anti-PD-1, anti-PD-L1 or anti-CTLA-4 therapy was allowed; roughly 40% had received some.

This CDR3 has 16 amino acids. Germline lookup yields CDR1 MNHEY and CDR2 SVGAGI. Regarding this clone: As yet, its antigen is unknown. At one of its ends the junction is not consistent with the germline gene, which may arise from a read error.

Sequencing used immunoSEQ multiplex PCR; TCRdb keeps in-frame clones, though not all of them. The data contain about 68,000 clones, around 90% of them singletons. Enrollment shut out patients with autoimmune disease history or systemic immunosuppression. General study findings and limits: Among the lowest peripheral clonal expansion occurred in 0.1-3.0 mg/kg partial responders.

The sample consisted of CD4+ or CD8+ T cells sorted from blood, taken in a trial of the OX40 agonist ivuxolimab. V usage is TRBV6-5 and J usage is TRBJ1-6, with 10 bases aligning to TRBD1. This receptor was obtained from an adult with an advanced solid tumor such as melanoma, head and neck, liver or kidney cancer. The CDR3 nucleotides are TGTGCCAGCAGCTACTCGTGGACAGGGGGAGTTTCACCCCTCCACTTT. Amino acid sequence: CASSYSWTGGVSPLHF.